In this sample, the clone carrying this T cell receptor (beta chain) turned up many times. What it binds is not known. Looked up from germline, CDR1 is MNHEY and CDR2 is SVGEGT. Trimming cost V 8 bases and J 3 bases, with 11 bases left between them. This CDR3 contains 12 residues. The sample comes from a study of T cells in Graves' hyperthyroidism and ophthalmopathy. General study points: Most thyroid-expanded clonotypes above 0.001 were also found in blood.

Amplification of TCR beta CDR3 regions was performed using RNA transcripts as template. The study used the HTBI primer set for a first-round RT-PCR of the TCR CDR3. In TCRdb, the multiplex PCR reads were re-called with MiXCR into one record per CDR3 protein. The sample lists roughly 500,000 distinct CDR3 sequences, approximately 25% occurring once. Orbital computed tomography, thyroid ultrasound, serum thyroxine and TRAb, and clinical symptoms together informed the diagnoses. The chain carries TRBV6-2 or TRBV6-3 and TRBJ2-7; D unresolved. The TCR sequence derives from a woman younger than 45 with Graves' ophthalmopathy. Input material: blood. The CDR3 is CASRQEIYEQYF. The CDR3 DNA follows: TGTGCCAGCCGGCAGGAAATCTACGAGCAGTACTTC.